This T cell receptor (beta chain) was captured by sequencing in a study of blood T cell repertoires in COVID-19. Study-wide context: Samples taken during acute and convalescent COVID-19 were collected in the United States, Italy and Spain. In each case, the material was cDNA or gDNA derived from T cells, B-cell-depleted T cells, or PBMCs.

V dropped 5 bases and J dropped 2; count of bases not matched to a gene: 2. Germline V gene sequence: CDR1 ENHRY, CDR2 SYGVKD. There are 14 residues in the CDR3. Clones were read by immunoSEQ multiplex PCR, and TCRdb kept only the in-frame ones, dropping some. Here the sample spans over 150,000 clones, around nine tenths being singletons. This sequence was found in a woman in her 70s with COVID-19, enrolled during active disease. The chain joins TRBV10-3 to TRBJ1-5, with 8 positions matching TRBD1. The specimen sequenced was peripheral blood. DNA for the CDR3: TGTGCCATCAGTTCGGACAGGGGCAATCAGCCCCAGCATTTT. Translating it yields CAISSDRGNQPQHF.